The 15 T cell receptor beta chains reported below all come from one sample, sequenced in a study of cytotoxic CD8 clonotypes in ibrutinib-treated CLL. Clones were read by immunoSEQ multiplex PCR, and TCRdb kept only the in-frame ones, dropping some. Of around 310,000 clones listed, 80% were seen once; the top ten hold roughly 6.3%. Sequenced material: PBMCs, taken before ibrutinib treatment. The source is a human donor with chronic lymphocytic leukemia.

This chain connects TRBV6-5 to TRBJ2-3, with D perhaps TRBD2 (5 bases). V dropped 6 bases and J dropped 4 bases, with 11 bases sitting between them. Germline lookup yields CDR1 MNHEY and CDR2 SVGAGI. The CDR3 runs to 13 residues. CDR3 in DNA: TGTGCCAGCAGACGCGGACTCTCAGATACGCAGTATTTT. This sequence encodes CASRRGLSDTQYF.

CDR3 sequence: CSVLRQGAPYEQYF. DNA for the CDR3: TGCAGCGTTCTTCGGCAGGGGGCCCCCTACGAGCAGTACTTC. The chain employs TRBV29-1 and TRBJ2-7; 8 nucleotides align to TRBD1. The CDR3 totals 14 residues. V was clipped by 5 bases and J by 2 bases; unmatched bases: 8. Germline V gives CDR1 SQVTM, CDR2 ANQGSEA.

This clone turned up a few times. J is TRBJ2-6 and V is TRBV25-1; the D is unclear. CDR1 and CDR2 from the germline V gene are MGHDK and SYGVNS. The CDR3 contains 13 residues. Trimming left V 6 bases short and J 1 base short, with 4 bases between. The CDR3 region is CASSASGANVLTF. The CDR3 DNA is TGTGCCAGCAGCGCATCTGGGGCCAACGTCCTGACTTTC.

The CDR3 coding sequence is TGTGCCAGCAGCTCCTCGACACCGGGAAACACCATATATTTT. This sequence encodes CASSSSTPGNTIYF. The genes are TRBV11-2 and TRBJ1-3; the D is unclear. The CDR3 sequence is 14 residues long. Germline CDR1 is SGHAT and CDR2 is FQNNGV. V lost 4 bases and J lost 4, with 11 bases in between.

The V call is TRBV19, the J call TRBJ2-1; no clear D. This CDR3 is 13 amino acids long. Trimming removed 6 bases at V and 3 bases at J, with 9 bases between. Germline CDR1 is LNHDA and CDR2 is SQIVND (reference sequence). Here the CDR3 reads CASSIRRYNEQFF. DNA of the CDR3: TGTGCCAGTAGCATCAGGCGCTACAATGAGCAGTTCTTC.

The rearrangement links TRBV7-6 to TRBJ1-1, with a weak D call TRBD1 (6 bases). The CDR3 loop spans 13 amino acids. V lost 8 bases and J lost 5, with 15 bases in between. Germline lookup yields CDR1 SGHVS and CDR2 FNYEAQ. CDR3 region: CASSVGTRTEAFF. The CDR3 DNA reads as TGTGCCAGCTCGGTAGGGACAAGAACTGAAGCTTTCTTT.

This clone was seen more than once but under ten times. V gene TRBV9 combines with J gene TRBJ2-1, with 13 bases fitting TRBD2. CDR1 is SGDLS, CDR2 YYNGEE, per germline. The CDR3 is made up of 15 amino acids. Trimming at V came to 4 bases and at J to 9 bases, leaving 7 bases not matched to a gene. In nucleotides, the CDR3 is TGTGCCAGCAGCTTCCGCGGACTAGCGGGAGTTGAGCAGTTCTTC. Amino acid sequence: CASSFRGLAGVEQFF.

This chain links TRBV6-5 with TRBJ1-1, with D possibly matching TRBD1 (6 bases). CDR3 size: 15 residues. Germline-derived CDR1 and CDR2 are MNHEY and SVGAGI. The germline V and J ends were trimmed by 1 base and 3 bases, with 12 bases remaining between them. The CDR3 reads CASSYWPGGDTEAFF. CDR3 nucleotides: TGTGCCAGCAGTTACTGGCCCGGGGGCGACACTGAAGCTTTCTTT.

In this sample, this clone turned up a few times. The chain combines TRBV5-4 with TRBJ2-5; a possible D gene is TRBD2 (6 bases). Germline V CDR1 and CDR2: SGHNT, YYREEE (reference sequence). CDR3 length equals 14 residues. Trimming removed 4 bases from V and 4 bases from J, with 14 bases in between. The CDR3 loop reads CASSPEDYSETQYF. The CDR3 region has the DNA TGTGCCAGCAGCCCCGAGGACTATTCAGAGACCCAGTACTTC. Using reference TRBV5-4 and TRBJ2-5 for the parts outside the CDR3, the full variable domain is ETGVTQSPTHLIKTRGQQVTLRCSSQSGHNTVSWYQQALGQGPQFIFQYYREEENGRGNFPPRFSGLQFPNYSSELNVNALELDDSALYLCASSPEDYSETQYFGPGTRLLVL.

CDR3 DNA: TGCAGCGTTGAAGAAGGGGTGGGGCAGCCCCAGCATTTT. This encodes CSVEEGVGQPQHF. This chain links TRBV29-1 with TRBJ1-5, with D possibly matching TRBD1 (5 bases). The CDR3 extends over 13 amino acids. From germline, CDR1 is SQVTM and CDR2 ANQGSEA. With 0 bases removed from V and 7 bases from J, the gap between germline ends came to 10 bases.

The genes are TRBV5-1 and TRBJ1-1, with no clear D. V was shortened by 0 bases and J by 0 bases, with 6 bases between the two germline ends. CDR3 size: 14 residues. Germline CDR1 is SGHRS and CDR2 is YFSETQ. The CDR3 nucleotides are TGCGCCAGCAGCTTGGGAGGAATGAACACTGAAGCTTTCTTT. Protein product: CASSLGGMNTEAFF.

Comment on this clone: Other DNA sequences in this specimen translate into the identical CDR3. The chain recombines TRBV7-9 with TRBJ2-5; the D is unclear. The V end lost 6 bases, the J end lost 5 bases, and 4 bases lay between the germline ends. The CDR3 extends over 10 amino acids. CDR1 is SEHNR and CDR2 is FQNEAQ in the germline V gene (reference sequence). The CDR3 region has the DNA TGTGCCAGCAGGGGGGAGACCCAGTACTTC. Translation: CASRGETQYF.

The chain carries TRBV15 and TRBJ2-7; 9 positions agree with TRBD2. The CDR3 extends over 15 amino acids. Trimming at V came to 0 bases and at J to 3 bases, leaving 3 bases not matched to a gene. Germline values: CDR1 LNHNV, CDR2 YYDKDF (reference sequence). This CDR3 is CATSRERGGFYEQYF. As DNA, the CDR3 is TGTGCCACCAGCAGAGAGCGGGGGGGGTTCTACGAGCAGTACTTC.

The chain recombines TRBV6-5 with TRBJ2-1; 7 bases align to TRBD1. Trimming at V came to 6 bases and at J to 14 bases, leaving 10 bases not matched to a gene. The CDR3 has 12 residues. The germline gives CDR1 MNHEY, CDR2 SVGAGI. CDR3 loop: CASSPTGDSEFF. Written as DNA, the CDR3 is TGTGCCAGCAGCCCAACAGGGGACAGTGAGTTCTTC.

J is TRBJ2-1 and V is TRBV6-1; 13 positions match TRBD2. The CDR3 has 16 amino acids. J lost 7 bases, V lost 5 bases, and 8 bases had no gene match. Germline lookup yields CDR1 MNHNS and CDR2 SASEGT. Written as DNA, the CDR3 is TGTGCCAGCAGTAAAGACACGGGACTAGCGGGGAATGAGCAGTTCTTC. Protein sequence: CASSKDTGLAGNEQFF.